This TCR beta chain was sequenced for a study of blood T cell repertoires in COVID-19. TCRdb keeps only in-frame clones here, not all; method: immunoSEQ multiplex PCR. The table includes about 180,000 clones, roughly 85% detected once. Sequenced sample: peripheral blood. The clonotype originates from a man in his fifties with active or convalescent COVID-19.

CDR3 in DNA: TGCGCCAGCAGCCCCGCCGGGACAGACTTCTATGGCTACACCTTC. Its translation is CASSPAGTDFYGYTF. The chain is built from TRBV5-1 and TRBJ1-2, with 7 bases that match TRBD1. V gave up 4 bases and J gave up 4 bases; unmatched junction bases: 10. The V gene's germline CDR1 is SGHRS and CDR2 YFSETQ. This CDR3 is 15 amino acids long.